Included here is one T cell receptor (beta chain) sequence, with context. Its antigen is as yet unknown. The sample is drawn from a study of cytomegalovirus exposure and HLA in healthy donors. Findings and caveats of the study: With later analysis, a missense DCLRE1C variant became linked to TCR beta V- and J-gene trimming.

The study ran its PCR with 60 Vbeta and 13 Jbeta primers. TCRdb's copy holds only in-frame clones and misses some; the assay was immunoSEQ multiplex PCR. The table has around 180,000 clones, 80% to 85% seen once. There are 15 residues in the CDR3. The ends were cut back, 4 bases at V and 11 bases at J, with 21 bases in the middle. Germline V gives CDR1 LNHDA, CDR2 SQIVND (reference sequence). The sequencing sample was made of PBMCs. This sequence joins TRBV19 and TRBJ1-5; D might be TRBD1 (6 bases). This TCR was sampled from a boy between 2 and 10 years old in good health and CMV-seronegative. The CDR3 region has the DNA TGTGCCAGTAGTACCCTCGGGGGGCTCGCCCAGGCCCAGCATTTT. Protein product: CASSTLGGLAQAQHF.